The 22 T cell receptor beta chains reported below all come from one sample, sequenced in a study of radiotherapy plus CTLA-4 blockade in lung cancer. TCRdb keeps only in-frame clones here, not all; method: immunoSEQ multiplex PCR. The table has over 85,000 clones, approximately 78% seen once. Material: peripheral blood, obtained from a patient treated with radiotherapy plus ipilimumab. All receptors derive from a human donor with non-small cell lung cancer that progressed on radiotherapy plus ipilimumab.

The table lists this clone with a count of one. CDR3: CASSPSGTAQETQYF. The CDR3, as DNA: TGCGCCAGCAGCCCGTCCGGGACAGCCCAAGAGACCCAGTACTTC. The rearrangement uses TRBV5-1 and TRBJ2-5, with 7 bases that match TRBD1. The CDR3 length is 15 residues. From germline, CDR1 is SGHRS and CDR2 YFSETQ. The V and J ends lost 4 bases and 1 base, in that order; junction bases with no gene match: 7.

This rearrangement joins TRBV9 to TRBJ2-1; D unclear. The germline CDR1 and CDR2 sequences are SGDLS and YYNGEE. V dropped 4 bases and J dropped 8 bases, with 10 bases sitting between them. There are 12 residues in the CDR3. This CDR3 is CASSSQWDEQFF. As DNA, the CDR3 is TGTGCCAGCAGCTCCCAGTGGGATGAGCAGTTCTTC.

This chain links TRBV27 with TRBJ2-1; D is unresolved. V lost 5 bases, J lost 1 base, and 6 bases lay in between. Germline CDR1 reads MNHEY; CDR2 reads SMNVEV (reference sequence). The CDR3 has 13 residues. The CDR3: CASSKGSYNEQFF. The CDR3 coding sequence is TGTGCCAGCAGTAAAGGGTCCTACAATGAGCAGTTCTTC.

A note on this clone: One junction end disagrees with the germline gene, perhaps due to a read error. The rearrangement joins TRBV11-2 to TRBJ2-5; D call uncertain. This CDR3 comprises 12 residues. Germline V CDR1 and CDR2: SGHAT, FQNNGV. Written as DNA, the CDR3 is TGTGCCAGCAGCCACAGTCAAGGGACCCAGTACTTC. This sequence encodes CASSHSQGTQYF.

V is TRBV4-1 and J is TRBJ1-5; D not certain. The V end was cut by 0 bases, the J end by 1 base, with 7 bases between. Germline loops: CDR1 MGHRA, CDR2 YSYEKL. The CDR3 is 15 residues long. For the CDR3, the DNA is TGCGCCAGCAGCCAAGATGGCGGAAGCAATCAGCCCCAGCATTTT. Protein sequence: CASSQDGGSNQPQHF.

This chain uses TRBV7-3 with TRBJ1-1; D call uncertain. The CDR3 consists of 13 residues. V was pared by 0 bases and J by 1 base, with 3 bases between. Germline V gene sequence: CDR1 SGHTA, CDR2 FQGTGA. The CDR3 loop is CASSLTTNTEAFF. The DNA of the CDR3 is TGTGCCAGCAGCTTAACAACGAACACTGAAGCTTTCTTT. The full variable domain, its missing parts supplied by reference TRBV7-3 and TRBJ1-1, is GAGVSQTPSNKVTEKGKYVELRCDPISGHTALYWYRQSLGQGPEFLIYFQGTGAADDSGLPNDRFFAVRPEGSVSTLKIQRTERGDSAVYLCASSLTTNTEAFFGQGTRLTVV.

The gene calls are TRBV7-2 and TRBJ2-7; unclear D gene. The V end was cut by 2 bases, the J end by 6 bases, with 8 bases between. Looked up from germline, CDR1 is SGHTA and CDR2 is FQGNSA. The CDR3 is 12 residues long. The CDR3 loop is CASSLQRIEQYF. The DNA for the CDR3 is TGTGCCAGCAGCTTACAAAGAATCGAGCAGTACTTC.

The V and J genes are TRBV27 and TRBJ2-7; 12 bases agree with TRBD2. The CDR3 sequence is 14 residues long. Germline V gene data show CDR1 as MNHEY and CDR2 as SMNVEV (reference sequence). The trim removed 6 bases at V and 5 bases at J, leaving 5 bases unmatched. The CDR3 spells CASRWTSGTHEQYF. CDR3 nucleotides: TGTGCCAGCAGATGGACTAGCGGGACCCACGAGCAGTACTTC.

This chain connects TRBV5-1 to TRBJ2-7; 8 bases are shared with TRBD1. Germline V gene data show CDR1 as SGHRS and CDR2 as YFSETQ. With 4 bases clipped from V and 5 bases from J, the junction kept 8 bases outside the gene matches. This CDR3 is 14 amino acids long. CDR3 sequence reads: CASSPGQGGNEQYF. The CDR3 bases are TGCGCCAGCAGCCCCGGACAGGGTGGCAACGAGCAGTACTTC.

Only one count was recorded for this clone. The chain has TRBV7-6 and TRBJ2-7; 7 nucleotides agree with TRBD1. Germline lookup yields CDR1 SGHVS and CDR2 FNYEAQ. The CDR3 contains 15 residues. V trimming: 2 bases; J trimming: 3 bases; junction bases outside the gene matches: 7. This CDR3 reads CASSLYRGQIYEQYF. Written as DNA, the CDR3 is TGTGCCAGCAGCTTATACAGGGGCCAGATCTACGAGCAGTACTTC.

The rearrangement uses TRBV5-1 and TRBJ1-1; D call uncertain. The CDR3 length is 13 residues. V was trimmed by 4 bases and J by 0 bases, leaving 7 bases between them. The germline V gene encodes CDR1 SGHRS and CDR2 YFSETQ. As DNA, the CDR3 is TGCGCCAGCAGCCTGGACTTGAACACTGAAGCTTTCTTT. Its translation: CASSLDLNTEAFF.

V is TRBV5-6 and J is TRBJ2-5; 9 bases map to TRBD1. J was trimmed by 2 bases and V by 4 bases; bases with no gene match: 6. The CDR3 spans 15 residues. The germline V gene has CDR1 SGHDT and CDR2 YYEEEE. The CDR3 coding sequence is TGTGCCAGCAGCCGAGATGGACAGGGGCAAGAGACCCAGTACTTC. The encoded protein is CASSRDGQGQETQYF.

This clone was seen a few times. The chain recombines TRBV27 with TRBJ1-1; 9 bases match TRBD1. The J segment lost 4 bases and the V segment lost 6 bases, leaving 3 bases of the junction unmatched. CDR3 length equals 13 residues. CDR1 and CDR2 (germline): MNHEY, SMNVEV (reference sequence). CDR3 coding DNA: TGTGCCAGCAGCGACAGGGGGTTCACTGAAGCTTTCTTT. This translates into CASSDRGFTEAFF.

The V gene is TRBV4-1, the J gene TRBJ1-1, with a possible D match to TRBD1 (5 bases). Germline V lookup: CDR1 MGHRA, CDR2 YSYEKL. Trimming removed 4 bases from V and 1 base from J, with 13 bases in between. The CDR3 runs 15 residues. This CDR3 is CASSLPGRRNTEAFF. The CDR3 nucleotides read TGCGCCAGCAGCCTGCCGGGACGGAGGAACACTGAAGCTTTCTTT.

V and J are TRBV2 and TRBJ2-5, with D uncertain. Germline lookup yields CDR1 SNHLY and CDR2 FYNNEI. This CDR3 has 13 amino acids. Trimming took 0 bases from V and 11 from J, leaving 13 bases between them. The CDR3 DNA follows: TGTGCCAGCAGTGAAGCCGGTCACGGAGTTCAGTACTTC. This codes for CASSEAGHGVQYF.

The chain has TRBV10-2 and TRBJ2-7; 13 bases align to TRBD2. J lost 6 bases, V lost 7 bases, and 12 bases had no gene match. The CDR3 totals 16 residues. Germline-derived CDR1 and CDR2 are WSHSY and SAAADI. The CDR3 loop is CASTGLAGVKFCEQYV. In DNA form, the CDR3 reads TGCGCCAGCACAGGACTAGCGGGAGTTAAATTTTGCGAGCAGTACGTC.

This clone was recorded only once. The V gene is TRBV28, the J gene TRBJ2-7, with D possibly called TRBD1 or TRBD2 (5 bases each). Trimming took off 5 bases at V and 6 bases at J, with 20 bases between the two ends. Germline CDR1 and CDR2: MDHEN and SYDVKM. The CDR3 is made up of 15 amino acids. CDR3 amino acids: CASSPRATKRGEQYF. The CDR3 DNA is TGTGCCAGCAGTCCCCGGGCTACGAAGAGGGGCGAGCAGTACTTC.

The chain recombines TRBV6-1 with TRBJ1-4; no reliable D call. Germline-derived CDR1 and CDR2 are MNHNS and SASEGT. Trimming pared 1 base from V and 11 bases from J, leaving 11 bases between. The CDR3 length is 13 residues. The CDR3 is CASSEERVGKLFF. CDR3 bases: TGTGCCAGCAGTGAAGAAAGAGTGGGGAAACTGTTTTTT.

The CDR3 nucleotides are TGCGCCAGCAGCCAGGGGACAGGGAGTAACACCGGGGAGCTGTTTTTT. This sequence encodes CASSQGTGSNTGELFF. The V and J genes are TRBV4-1 and TRBJ2-2, with 9 nucleotides matching TRBD1. The J segment lost 2 bases and the V segment lost 3 bases, leaving 4 bases of the junction unmatched. This CDR3 contains 16 residues. Germline V lookup: CDR1 MGHRA, CDR2 YSYEKL.

The V call is TRBV5-6, the J call TRBJ2-5, with no clear D. The DNA end lines up better with TRBJ2-7; the J call may be wrong. CDR1 is SGHDT and CDR2 is YYEEEE in the germline V gene. The CDR3 is made up of 13 amino acids. The CDR3 here is CASSLDNAYEQYF. DNA of the CDR3: TGTGCCAGCAGCTTGGACAATGCCTACGAGCAGTACTTC.

This sequence joins TRBV2 and TRBJ2-5; TRBD2 matches at 15 bases. Germline CDR1 and CDR2: SNHLY and FYNNEI. This CDR3 is built from 16 residues. Trimming cost V 6 bases and J 5 bases; bases outside gene matches: 7. The CDR3 coding sequence is TGTGCCAGCAGCACCGGACTAGCGGGAGGGTGGGAGACCCAGTACTTC. It is translated as CASSTGLAGGWETQYF.

This sequence joins TRBV27 and TRBJ2-3; 8 positions match TRBD1. The J segment lost 1 base and the V segment lost 5 bases, leaving 2 bases of the junction unmatched. The CDR3 has 14 amino acids. Germline assignment: CDR1 MNHEY and CDR2 SMNVEV (reference sequence). The CDR3 DNA sequence: TGTGCCAGCAGTGGACAGGGCGGCACAGATACGCAGTATTTT. Translation: CASSGQGGTDTQYF.